Presented here are 26 T cell receptor beta chains from one specimen sequenced in a study of blood T cell repertoires in COVID-19. Sequenced by immunoSEQ multiplex PCR; TCRdb stores in-frame clones only, minus some. The table lists just over 90,000 clones, almost 80% of them singletons. Specimen: peripheral blood. These TCRs come from a human donor in a cohort sampled during active COVID-19.

V usage is TRBV4-1 and J usage is TRBJ2-7, with TRBD1 identical over 7 bases. J gave up 0 bases and V 1 base, and 6 bases lay outside the gene matches. Germline CDR1 is MGHRA and CDR2 is YSYEKL. The CDR3 covers 16 residues. The CDR3 nucleotides are TGCGCCAGCAGCCAAGGGCCGGCAGGGGGCTCCTACGAGCAGTACTTC. It yields the protein CASSQGPAGGSYEQYF.

This clone was recorded a few times. V and J are TRBV28 and TRBJ1-3, with D possibly matching TRBD1 (6 bases). V shed 5 bases and J shed 0 bases, with 17 bases lying between them. CDR1 MDHEN and CDR2 SYDVKM come from the germline V gene. This CDR3 spans 17 amino acids. The CDR3 loop is CASSPGTRISSGNTIYF. CDR3 nucleotides: TGTGCCAGCAGTCCGGGGACAAGAATCAGCTCTGGAAACACCATATATTTT.

This chain links TRBV18 with TRBJ2-1; tentatively, D is TRBD2 (5 bases). The CDR3 is 14 amino acids. CDR1 KGHSH and CDR2 LQKENI come from the germline V gene. The V end was cut by 5 bases, the J end by 8 bases, with 16 bases between. The CDR3 DNA is TGTGCCAGCTCAGCCCAGCGGTCTAGTGATGAGCAGTTCTTC. It is translated as CASSAQRSSDEQFF. The variable domain in full, with the rest retrieved from reference TRBV18 and TRBJ2-1, is NAGVMQNPRHLVRRRGQEARLRCSPMKGHSHVYWYRQLPEEGLKFMVYLQKENIIDESGMPKERFSAEFPKEGPSILRIQQVVRGDSAAYFCASSAQRSSDEQFFGPGTRLTVL.

The table lists this clone with a count of one. The chain carries TRBV15 and TRBJ1-1, with 11 bases lining up with TRBD1. J was trimmed by 6 bases and V by 0 bases; bases with no gene match: 3. CDR1 is LNHNV and CDR2 is YYDKDF in the germline V gene (reference sequence). This CDR3 comprises 15 residues. CDR3 DNA: TGTGCCACCAGCAGAGATAAGGGACAGGGGGCTGAAGCTTTCTTT. Encoded protein: CATSRDKGQGAEAFF.

This clone was recorded only once. The V call is TRBV7-9, the J call TRBJ2-1, with 14 bases identical to TRBD2. Germline V gene sequence: CDR1 SEHNR, CDR2 FQNEAQ (reference sequence). This CDR3 spans 15 amino acids. Germline trimming cut 3 bases from V and 8 bases from J; bases unmatched to any gene: 3. The CDR3 DNA is TGTGCCAGCAGCTTGGGACTAGCGGGAGTGGATGAGCAGTTCTTC. It is translated as CASSLGLAGVDEQFF.

This chain links TRBV10-3 with TRBJ2-1, with 9 bases identical to TRBD2. The CDR3 is 17 residues long. V shed 5 bases, J shed 7 bases, and the junction held 15 bases outside the gene matches. Germline V gene sequence: CDR1 ENHRY, CDR2 SYGVKD. CDR3 sequence (DNA): TGTGCCATCAGTAAGACAGTAGGCGGGGGGGCAGTTAATGAGCAGTTCTTC. This codes for CAISKTVGGGAVNEQFF.

This chain links TRBV5-5 with TRBJ1-1, with D possibly TRBD1 on 5 matching bases. V lost 4 bases and J 4 bases, leaving 17 bases between the germline ends. Germline assignment: CDR1 SGHKS and CDR2 YYEKEE (reference sequence). The CDR3 spans 15 residues. CDR3 nucleotides: TGTGCCAGCAGCCGGCCGGGGGTCCCGAGCACTGAAGCTTTCTTT. It codes for CASSRPGVPSTEAFF.

The V call is TRBV3-1 (or the pseudogene TRBV3-2), the J call TRBJ2-2; 12 bases line up with TRBD2. J gave up 0 bases and V 6 bases, and 5 bases lay outside the gene matches. The CDR3 runs to 17 residues. The germline CDR1 and CDR2 sequences are LGHDT and YNNKEL (reference sequence). The CDR3 reads CASRRTSGTANTGELFF. The CDR3 DNA reads as TGTGCCAGCAGGCGGACTAGCGGGACCGCGAACACCGGGGAGCTGTTTTTT.

This clone occurred a few times. The rearrangement links TRBV4-1 to TRBJ2-3; 12 bases map to TRBD2. V dropped 0 bases and J dropped 4; count of bases not matched to a gene: 8. Germline V gene data show CDR1 as MGHRA and CDR2 as YSYEKL. This CDR3 has 18 amino acids. The CDR3 region has the DNA TGCGCCAGCAGCCAAGATTTCCTCGGACTAGCGGGATCAGATACGCAGTATTTT. Protein: CASSQDFLGLAGSDTQYF.

This clone appeared once. V and J are TRBV6-1 and TRBJ1-5; 8 bases map to TRBD1. V lost 2 bases and J lost 6; bases outside the gene matches: 9. Germline lookup yields CDR1 MNHNS and CDR2 SASEGT. The CDR3 spans 16 residues. CDR3 nucleotide sequence: TGTGCCAGCAGTGAATCTAACAGGGGGGTGGGTCAGCCCCAGCATTTT. Protein product: CASSESNRGVGQPQHF.

This clone was seen once. The chain couples TRBV7-3 to TRBJ2-1; D possibly corresponds to TRBD2 (5 bases). In germline, CDR1 is SGHTA, CDR2 FQGTGA. The V end was cut by 5 bases, the J end by 9 bases, with 14 bases between. The CDR3 has 13 residues. CDR3 region: CASSTSPGGEQFF. CDR3 nucleotides: TGTGCCAGCAGCACTAGTCCAGGTGGTGAGCAGTTCTTC. The full variable domain, completed using reference TRBV7-3 and TRBJ2-1, is GAGVSQTPSNKVTEKGKYVELRCDPISGHTALYWYRQSLGQGPEFLIYFQGTGAADDSGLPNDRFFAVRPEGSVSTLKIQRTERGDSAVYLCASSTSPGGEQFFGPGTRLTVL.

This sequence joins TRBV5-4 and TRBJ2-7; 7 nucleotides match TRBD2. The CDR3 extends over 15 amino acids. The ends lost 1 base at V and 5 bases at J; junction bases unmatched: 9. Germline V gene lookup returns CDR1 SGHNT and CDR2 YYREEE (reference sequence). DNA for the CDR3: TGTGCCAGCAGCTTGTACGGCGGGAGCACTGACGAGCAGTACTTC. Translation gives CASSLYGGSTDEQYF.

The chain uses TRBV7-3 and TRBJ2-2, with a weak D call TRBD1 (5 bases). Germline V lookup: CDR1 SGHTA, CDR2 FQGTGA. The length of the CDR3 is 16 residues. V lost 5 bases, J lost 1 base, and 14 bases lay in between. CDR3 in amino acids: CASSLQGVLNTGELFF. The CDR3 nucleotides read TGTGCCAGCAGCCTACAAGGGGTACTGAACACCGGGGAGCTGTTTTTT. Together with reference TRBV7-3 and TRBJ2-2, the CDR3 gives the full variable domain: GAGVSQTPSNKVTEKGKYVELRCDPISGHTALYWYRQSLGQGPEFLIYFQGTGAADDSGLPNDRFFAVRPEGSVSTLKIQRTERGDSAVYLCASSLQGVLNTGELFFGEGSRLTVL.

The sample holds many counts of this clone. The genes are TRBV2 and TRBJ2-2; TRBD1 agrees at 8 bases. Germline CDR1 is SNHLY and CDR2 is FYNNEI. This CDR3 spans 15 amino acids. J lost 2 bases, V lost 9 bases, and 8 bases had no gene match. This CDR3 is CASRGQGGNTGELFF. CDR3 DNA sequence: TGTGCCAGTAGAGGACAGGGAGGCAACACCGGGGAGCTGTTTTTT.

The CDR3 DNA follows: TGTGCCAGCTCACCGCGACAGGGACCTAACTATGGCTACACCTTC. Residues: CASSPRQGPNYGYTF. J is TRBJ1-2 and V is TRBV18, with 7 bases that match TRBD1. This CDR3 region has 15 residues. Germline V gene data show CDR1 as KGHSH and CDR2 as LQKENI. J gave up 0 bases and V 3 bases, and 4 bases lay outside the gene matches. Looking up the rest from reference TRBV18 and TRBJ1-2 gives the full variable domain: NAGVMQNPRHLVRRRGQEARLRCSPMKGHSHVYWYRQLPEEGLKFMVYLQKENIIDESGMPKERFSAEFPKEGPSILRIQQVVRGDSAAYFCASSPRQGPNYGYTFGSGTRLTVV.

The chain combines TRBV7-9 with TRBJ2-3; the match to TRBD1 covers 7 bases. CDR1 SEHNR and CDR2 FQNEAQ come from the germline V gene (reference sequence). The CDR3 spans 15 residues. Losses at the gene ends were 4 bases for V and 3 bases for J; bases not matched to a gene: 7. The CDR3 sequence is CASSYSGTETDTQYF. CDR3 coding DNA: TGTGCCAGCAGCTATTCCGGGACAGAAACAGATACGCAGTATTTT.

There are a few counts of this clone. This chain links TRBV9 with TRBJ2-5; 9 bases align to TRBD2. Germline CDR1 and CDR2: SGDLS and YYNGEE. V dropped 0 bases and J dropped 1; count of bases not matched to a gene: 7. The CDR3 runs 17 residues. This chain's CDR3 is CASSVGFSGGLQETQYF. The CDR3 nucleotides read TGTGCCAGCAGCGTAGGCTTCAGCGGGGGGCTCCAAGAGACCCAGTACTTC.

This clone appeared once. This chain joins TRBV27 and TRBJ1-1, with TRBD1 matching 10 bases. Germline V gives CDR1 MNHEY, CDR2 SMNVEV (reference sequence). The CDR3 is 13 amino acids. V lost 7 bases and J lost 7; bases outside the gene matches: 6. The CDR3 region is CASTQRTGGEAFF. In DNA, the CDR3 is TGTGCCAGCACACAAAGGACAGGGGGTGAAGCTTTCTTT.

The CDR3 DNA follows: TGTGCCAGCAGTTTAACAGGGCCAAAGACCCAGTACTTC. Its protein product is CASSLTGPKTQYF. This chain uses TRBV12-3 or TRBV12-4 with TRBJ2-5, with a weak D call TRBD1 (6 bases). The CDR3 loop spans 13 amino acids. Trimming left V 2 bases short and J 6 bases short, with 10 bases between.

The rearrangement uses TRBV12-3 or TRBV12-4 and TRBJ2-1; a weak D match, TRBD1 (6 bases). V lost 3 bases and J lost 13, with 13 bases in between. The CDR3 consists of 12 residues. The CDR3 sequence is CASSLDRGPQFF. In nucleotides, the CDR3 is TGTGCCAGCAGTTTGGACAGAGGGCCCCAGTTCTTC.

CDR3 protein: CASSPEASSYNEQFF. The DNA of the CDR3 is TGTGCCAGCAGCCCGGAGGCCTCTTCCTACAATGAGCAGTTCTTC. V gene TRBV2 combines with J gene TRBJ2-1; D may be TRBD2 (5 bases). Looked up from germline, CDR1 is SNHLY and CDR2 is FYNNEI. Between the trimmed V and J ends, which lost 6 bases and 1 base, there was a span of 13 bases. There are 15 residues in the CDR3.

V gene TRBV24-1 combines with J gene TRBJ2-1; 12 bases are a match to TRBD2. This CDR3 has 17 residues. Germline loops: CDR1 KGHDR, CDR2 SFDVKD. Trimming removed 3 bases from V and 4 bases from J; junction bases left unmatched: 6. CDR3 bases: TGTGCCACCAGTGATGTGACTAGCGGGGGCCATTACAATGAGCAGTTCTTC. Its translation: CATSDVTSGGHYNEQFF.

The rearrangement joins TRBV11-3 to TRBJ2-1, with 14 bases that match TRBD2. Germline V gives CDR1 SGHNT, CDR2 YENEEA. V was pared by 1 base and J by 9 bases, with 5 bases of the junction left unmatched. The CDR3 is 16 amino acids. The CDR3 bases are TGTGCCAGCAGCTTAGGGCCGACTAGCGGGAGGGTTGAGCAGTTCTTC. As protein: CASSLGPTSGRVEQFF.

The chain has TRBV2 and TRBJ2-1; TRBD1 might be the D (6 bases). This CDR3 region has 15 residues. Trimming took 6 bases from V and 7 from J, leaving 19 bases between them. Germline loops: CDR1 SNHLY, CDR2 FYNNEI. Here the CDR3 DNA reads TGTGCCAGCAGCCTTCAACGCAGGGGAAGGAATGAGCAGTTCTTC. Translating gives CASSLQRRGRNEQFF.

The DNA of the CDR3 is TGTGCCAGCAGTGGCCCGGACTGGACTGAAGCTTTCTTT. Translation gives CASSGPDWTEAFF. The chain has TRBV25-1 and TRBJ1-1; unclear D gene. The CDR3 contains 13 residues. V dropped 4 bases and J dropped 5 bases, with 11 bases sitting between them. CDR1 and CDR2 from the germline V gene are MGHDK and SYGVNS.

The genes are TRBV19 and TRBJ2-1; 9 positions agree with TRBD2. The germline V gene has CDR1 LNHDA and CDR2 SQIVND (reference sequence). This CDR3 is 19 amino acids long. The junction had 16 bases not matched to a gene; V was cut back by 3 bases and J by 4 bases. The CDR3 bases are TGTGCCAGTAGTATTACCTTCGGGGTAGCGGGAGTACGATACAATGAGCAGTTCTTC. This gives the protein CASSITFGVAGVRYNEQFF.